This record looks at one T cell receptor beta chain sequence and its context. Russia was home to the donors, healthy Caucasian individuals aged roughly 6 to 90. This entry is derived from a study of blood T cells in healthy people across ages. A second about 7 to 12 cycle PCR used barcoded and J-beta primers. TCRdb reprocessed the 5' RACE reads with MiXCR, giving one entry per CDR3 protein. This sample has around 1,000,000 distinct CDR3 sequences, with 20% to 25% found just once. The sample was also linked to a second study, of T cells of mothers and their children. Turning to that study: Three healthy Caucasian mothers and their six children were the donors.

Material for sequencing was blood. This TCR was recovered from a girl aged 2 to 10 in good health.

For the CDR3, the DNA is TGTGCCAGCAGTTATGGACAGTGGGAGCAGTACTTC. It codes for CASSYGQWEQYF. J is TRBJ2-7 and V is TRBV6-1, with a possible D match to TRBD1 (6 bases). Deletions cut 5 bases from V and 7 bases from J, with 12 bases between. The CDR3 contains 12 residues. Looked up from germline, CDR1 is MNHNS and CDR2 is SASEGT.